This TCR beta chain was captured in a study of blood T cell repertoires in COVID-19. In the study overall: T cells, B-cell-depleted T cells, or PBMCs provided the cDNA or gDNA that served as material.

The CDR3 loop spans 14 amino acids. V was pared by 7 bases and J by 4 bases, with 14 bases between. Per germline, CDR1 MDHEN and CDR2 SYDVKM. Profiling relied on immunoSEQ multiplex PCR, and the TCRdb table lists in-frame clones only, not all of them. The sample contains about 87,000 clones, less than 80% of which appear only once. The V and J genes are TRBV28 and TRBJ1-5; a possible D gene is TRBD1 (6 bases). This receptor was identified in a woman in her fifties or sixties with acute or convalescent COVID-19. Sequenced: peripheral blood. The CDR3, as DNA: TGTGCCAGCAACGCAGGGGTTGGGAATCAGCCCCAGCATTTT. Its translation: CASNAGVGNQPQHF.